Listed below are T cell receptor beta chains from one sample, sequenced in a study of tumor-infiltrating lymphocytes in primary liver carcinoma. Each CDR3 protein gets one entry after TCRdb re-called the multiplex PCR reads with MiXCR. The sample lists about 200,000 distinct CDR3 sequences; less than 70% were seen once. The specimen sequenced was peripheral blood. Receptors were obtained from a woman aged 55-70 years with primary liver carcinoma and hepatitis B virus infection. CDR3s include the opening cysteine and the closing phenylalanine or tryptophan. A D gene is named only where the DNA matches it firmly. Expanded clones are given a class, and other clones once, few, many or no size at all.

J,V,D,size,DNA,CDR3
TRBJ2-7,TRBV6-1,NA,many,TGTGCCAGCAGTGACTATGGAGGGAGCTACGAGCAGTACTTC,CASSDYGGSYEQYF
TRBJ2-3,TRBV29-1,NA,NA,TGCAGCGAGGGGGTTTCTAGCACAGATACGCAGTATTTT,CSEGVSSTDTQYF
TRBJ2-5,TRBV11-2,NA,once,TGTGCCAGCAGCCACCTAGCACAGCAAGAGACCCAGCACTTC,CASSHLAQQETQHF
TRBJ2-7,TRBV4-1,NA,NA,TGCGCCTACAGCCACTCTGGAGAAGGGGGGAAAGAGCAGTACTTC,CAYSHSGEGGKEQYF
TRBJ2-1,TRBV12-3/TRBV12-4,TRBD2,NA,TGTGCCAGCAGCCGCGGACTAGCGGGAACCTACAATGAGCAGTTCTTC,CASSRGLAGTYNEQFF
TRBJ2-1,TRBV6-1,TRBD2,NA,TGTGCCAGCAGTATCCGACTAGCGGGAGGGCCGTACAATGAGCAGTTCTTC,CASSIRLAGGPYNEQFF
TRBJ2-1,TRBV5-8,NA,NA,TGTGCCAGCAGCCGGGGGACAACTTGGACCAATGAGCAGTTCTTC,CASSRGTTWTNEQFF
TRBJ1-2,TRBV6-2/TRBV6-3,TRBD1,NA,TGTGCCAGCAGTCCACCGACAGGGACTAGGGGCTACACCTTC,CASSPPTGTRGYTF
TRBJ2-3,TRBV6-1,TRBD2,many,TGTGCCAGCAAAAAGCGGGAGGGTAGCACAGATACGCAGTATTTT,CASKKREGSTDTQYF
TRBJ2-3,TRBV2,NA,NA,TGTGCCAGCAGTGAGCGGTTGTCGGGTGAGCAGTTCTTT,CASSERLSGEQFF
TRBJ1-2,TRBV11-2,TRBD1,NA,TGTGCCAGCAGCTTAGTAGGGACAGGGAGGAGTGGCTGCACCTTC,CASSLVGTGRSGCTF
TRBJ2-1,TRBV10-1,NA,NA,TGCGCCAGCAGTGGGTCCCTTTACAATGAGCAGTTCTTC,CASSGSLYNEQFF
TRBJ2-7,TRBV21-1,NA,NA,TGTGCCAGCGGCAATGGAGGGGGTGTTGGTGGCGAGCAGTACTTC,CASGNGGGVGGEQYF
TRBJ1-6,TRBV29-1,NA,NA,TGCCGCGTGAGGACGGGAAATTCACCCCTCCACTTT,CRVRTGNSPLHF
TRBJ2-6,TRBV4-1,NA,many,TGCGCCAGCAGCCGGGAAGGAAGCTCTGGGGCCAACGTCCTGACTTTC,CASSREGSSGANVLTF
TRBJ2-1,TRBV13,TRBD2,few,TGTGCCAGCAGCTTAGTGAGCGGGGGGGGTGTTTCGGCCTACAATGAGCAGTTCTTC,CASSLVSGGGVSAYNEQFF
TRBJ2-2,TRBV5-1,NA,NA,TGCGCCAGCAGCTTGACCAAAAGCAGGAACACCGGGGAGCTGTTTTTT,CASSLTKSRNTGELFF
TRBJ2-7,TRBV4-1,TRBD1,NA,TGCGCCAGTAGCTACCGGGGACAGGGGTCGCGGGAGCAGTACTTC,CASSYRGQGSREQYF
TRBJ2-5,TRBV5-1,NA,NA,TGCGCCAGCAGCTTCTACGGGAGAGGAGAGACCCAGTACTTC,CASSFYGRGETQYF
TRBJ1-3,TRBV12-3/TRBV12-4,TRBD1,many,TGTGCCAGCAGTCGCGACAGGGGAGGAAACACCATATATTTT,CASSRDRGGNTIYF
TRBJ2-3,TRBV21-1,NA,NA,TGTGCCAGCAGCAAATGGGCAGGAATACCTAGCACAGATACGCAGTATTTT,CASSKWAGIPSTDTQYF
TRBJ2-5,TRBV12-3/TRBV12-4,NA,NA,TGTGCCAGCAGTTTAGGACACGGACGAGAGGCCCAGTACTTC,CASSLGHGREAQYF
TRBJ2-3,TRBV5-6,TRBD1,NA,TGTGCCAGCAGCTTGCGAGGGACAGGCCCCCGCACAGATACGCGGTATTTT,CASSLRGTGPRTDTRYF
TRBJ2-3,TRBV7-9,NA,NA,TGTGTCAGCAGCTTGGATGCATCTAGCACAGATACGCAGTATTTT,CVSSLDASSTDTQYF
TRBJ2-2,TRBV7-9,NA,NA,TGTGCCAGCAGTCGTCGGGCGAACACCGGGGAGCTGCTTTTT,CASSRRANTGELLF
TRBJ2-3,TRBV13,NA,many,TGTGCCAGCAGCGCCAGGGACGGCTACACAGATACGCAGTATTTT,CASSARDGYTDTQYF
TRBJ2-5,TRBV11-2,NA,NA,TGCGCCAGCAGCTCAGATGGGCGCAGCCAGTACTTC,CASSSDGRSQYF
TRBJ1-1,TRBV12-3/TRBV12-4,NA,NA,TGTGCAAGCAGTTTCAACACTGAAGCTCTCTTT,CASSFNTEALF
TRBJ2-7,TRBV11-2,NA,once,TGTGCCAGCAGCCGGACTGGGGGCTCCCTCGAGCAGTACTTC,CASSRTGGSLEQYF
TRBJ2-3,TRBV5-6,NA,few,TGTGCCAGCAGCCTCGAGAAGACTAGAACCTTTACAGATACGCAGTATTTT,CASSLEKTRTFTDTQYF
TRBJ2-7,TRBV10-3,NA,few,TGTGCCATCAGTGAGTGGCTACAGGGCCGGGGAGAGCAGTACTTC,CAISEWLQGRGEQYF
TRBJ2-3,TRBV10-3,NA,NA,TGTGCCATCAGTGATGTAAAGGATACGCAGTATTTT,CAISDVKDTQYF
TRBJ1-2,TRBV6-2/TRBV6-3,TRBD1,many,TGTGCCAGCAGGACAGGGAATGGCTACACCTTC,CASRTGNGYTF
TRBJ2-3,TRBV11-2,NA,NA,TGTGCCAGCAGTCAAACGACGATAGGGGGTCTAGATACGCACTATTTT,CASSQTTIGGLDTHYF
TRBJ1-1,TRBV30,NA,NA,TGTGCCTGGAGTGTATCCGAAAACACTGAAGCTTTCTTT,CAWSVSENTEAFF
TRBJ2-1,TRBV28,NA,NA,TGTGCCAGCAGCTCGGACGGATTCTACAATGGGCAGTTCTTC,CASSSDGFYNGQFF
TRBJ1-6,TRBV11-2,NA,once,TGTGCCAGCAGCTTAAACGCTCGGGATAGGGGGTACCCCTATAATTCATCCCTCCACTTT,CASSLNARDRGYPYNSSLHF
TRBJ2-7,TRBV10-3,NA,NA,TGTGCCATCAGTGAGGGACAGCTTTCCTACGAGCAGTACTTC,CAISEGQLSYEQYF
TRBJ2-3,TRBV5-1,TRBD2,NA,TGCGCCAGCAACTGGGGACTAGCGGGAGCGGGATCAGATACGCAGTATTTT,CASNWGLAGAGSDTQYF
TRBJ2-5,TRBV6-6,NA,NA,TGTGCCAGCGCCAGGAAGGAAGAGACCCACTACTTC,CASARKEETHYF
TRBJ2-7,TRBV6-2/TRBV6-3,NA,NA,TGTGCCAGCGGGCATATTAGGGGGAGCGAGCAGTACTTC,CASGHIRGSEQYF
TRBJ2-7,TRBV5-4,TRBD2,NA,TGTGCCAGCAGCCGTAGCGGGAGAACCAACGAGCAGTACTTC,CASSRSGRTNEQYF
TRBJ2-1,TRBV11-2,TRBD2,NA,TGTGCCGGCAACTCTCCCGGACTAGCGGTGTACAATGAGCAGTTCTTC,CAGNSPGLAVYNEQFF
TRBJ2-7,TRBV6-1,NA,NA,TGTGCCGCACGAGAGTGGGAATTCTACGAGCAGTACTTC,CAAREWEFYEQYF
TRBJ1-2,TRBV7-9,NA,NA,TGTGCCAGCAGCTTAGCGTCCCTGGGGAATGGCTATACCTTC,CASSLASLGNGYTF
TRBJ2-5,TRBV5-1,TRBD1,NA,TGCGCCAGCAGCTTGGCAGGGGCAGGGGGCGTCACAAGCCAAGGGACCCAGTACTTC,CASSLAGAGGVTSQGTQYF
TRBJ2-5,TRBV7-9,NA,few,TGTGCCAGCAGCTTAATTCTGAGACAGCAAGAGACCCAGTACTTC,CASSLILRQQETQYF
TRBJ2-6,TRBV12-3/TRBV12-4,NA,many,TGTGCCAGCAGCCAGGGACGGCGCTCTGGGGCCAACGTCCTGACTTTC,CASSQGRRSGANVLTF
TRBJ2-1,TRBV11-2,TRBD2,NA,TGTGCCAGCAGCCGGACTAGCGGGAGGACCTATTACAATGAGCAGTTCTTC,CASSRTSGRTYYNEQFF
TRBJ2-2,TRBV19,NA,NA,TGTTCCAGTCAACCCCAGGGTAACACCGGGGAGCTGTTTTTT,CSSQPQGNTGELFF
TRBJ2-7,TRBV11-2,NA,many,TGTGCCAGCAGCTTAAGTGTGGAGGACTCCTACGAGCAGTACTTC,CASSLSVEDSYEQYF
TRBJ2-7,TRBV11-1,TRBD2,NA,TGTGCCAGCAGCTTGGAAGGACTAGCAAAGGCCTACGAGCAGTACTTC,CASSLEGLAKAYEQYF
TRBJ2-2,TRBV5-4,TRBD2,once,TGTGCCAGCAGCATCAGGACTAGCGGGAACACCGGGGAGCTGTTTTTC,CASSIRTSGNTGELFF
TRBJ1-2,TRBV7-8,NA,NA,TGTGCCAGCAACTTAGTTTCCAGCTTGGGCTATGGCTACACCTTC,CASNLVSSLGYGYTF
TRBJ2-7,TRBV5-1,NA,once,TGCGCCAGCAGCGGGTCGTCGCAGGGACCCTACGAGCAGTACTTC,CASSGSSQGPYEQYF
TRBJ1-1,TRBV12-3/TRBV12-4,NA,many,TGTGCCAGCAGCGACAACAGGAACACTGAAGCTTTCTTT,CASSDNRNTEAFF
TRBJ2-1,TRBV29-1,TRBD1,NA,TGCAGTGCGGACAGGTACGATGAGCAGTTCTTC,CSADRYDEQFF